This T cell receptor beta chain emerged from a study of response to subunit inactivated influenza vaccine. The study, taken as a whole, reports: Every seasonal influenza vaccination brings in few new T cells, the authors suggested.

TCRdb itself ran the RT-PCR reads through MiXCR, one entry per CDR3 protein. The sample lists 500,000 to 750,000 distinct CDR3 sequences; around 13% were seen once. Trimming stripped 2 bases from V and 0 bases from J, with 11 bases between. The length of the CDR3 is 15 residues. Germline values: CDR1 DFQATT, CDR2 SNEGSKA (reference sequence). About this clonotype itself: Its antigen is undetermined.

The sequence derives from a man aged 45-60 years who received an inactivated influenza vaccine. This chain joins TRBV20-1 and TRBJ1-5; a possible D gene is TRBD1 (5 bases). This specimen was PBMCs from blood, taken 11 to 12 days after vaccination. This CDR3 reads CSARQGLNSNQPQHF. The CDR3, as DNA: TGCAGTGCTAGACAGGGCCTAAATAGCAATCAGCCCCAGCATTTT.